This passage covers 8 T cell receptor beta chains from one sample sequenced in a study of cytomegalovirus exposure and HLA in healthy donors. The PCR ran on 60 Vbeta and 13 Jbeta primers. The data were produced by immunoSEQ multiplex PCR, yet TCRdb's version contains in-frame clones alone and is incomplete. Found here are some 130,000 clones, 79% of them singletons; the top ten hold about 2%. Sequences were obtained from PBMCs. Receptor source: a man younger than 35 in good health and CMV-seronegative.

The chain is built from TRBV5-1 and TRBJ2-2; D unresolved. V lost 1 base and J lost 0, with 4 bases in between. The CDR3 totals 14 residues. Looked up from germline, CDR1 is SGHRS and CDR2 is YFSETQ. The CDR3 loop is CASSLTANTGELFF. Written as DNA, the CDR3 is TGCGCCAGCAGCTTGACAGCGAACACCGGGGAGCTGTTTTTT.

A few counts support this clone. V gene TRBV7-9 combines with J gene TRBJ1-4; 9 bases align to TRBD1. This CDR3 is 14 amino acids long. Germline lookup yields CDR1 SEHNR and CDR2 FQNEAQ (reference sequence). Trimming cost V 7 bases and J 7 bases; bases outside gene matches: 7. The CDR3 region is CASTPGTGPEKLFF. The CDR3 DNA reads TGTGCCAGCACCCCAGGGACAGGGCCTGAAAAACTGTTTTTT. The full variable domain, with the rest looked up from reference TRBV7-9 and TRBJ1-4, is DTGVSQNPRHKITKRGQNVTFRCDPISEHNRLYWYRQTLGQGPEFLTYFQNEAQLEKSRLLSDRFSAERPKGSFSTLEIQRTEQGDSAMYLCASTPGTGPEKLFFGSGTQLSVL.

This sequence joins TRBV30 and TRBJ2-3; the D is unclear. V was shortened by 6 bases and J by 6 bases, with 10 bases between the two germline ends. The CDR3 sequence is 11 residues long. CDR1 and CDR2 from the germline V gene are GTSNPN and SVGIG (reference sequence). The CDR3 sequence is CACSRTDTQYF. The CDR3 nucleotides read TGTGCCTGCTCGAGAACTGATACGCAGTATTTT.

This clone was observed once. CDR3 amino acids: CASSWGQGGTEAFF. The CDR3 nucleotides are TGTGCCAGCAGCTGGGGGCAGGGGGGCACTGAAGCTTTCTTT. J is TRBJ1-1 and V is TRBV7-9; 7 bases match TRBD1. Trimming took 4 bases from V and 4 from J; bases not matched to a gene: 6. The CDR3 totals 14 residues. Germline assignment: CDR1 SEHNR and CDR2 FQNEAQ (reference sequence).

This clone came up once. This sequence joins TRBV29-1 and TRBJ2-3, with D uncertain. Germline lookup yields CDR1 SQVTM and CDR2 ANQGSEA. V lost 6 bases to trimming and J lost 8 bases, with 15 bases between them. This CDR3 is built from 12 residues. CDR3 protein: CSVYMSGSTQYF. The CDR3 DNA reads TGCAGCGTCTATATGTCTGGTTCTACGCAGTATTTT.

This chain joins TRBV30 and TRBJ1-5; a weak D match, TRBD1 (5 bases). V was shortened by 1 base and J by 5 bases, with 15 bases between the two germline ends. CDR1 is GTSNPN, CDR2 SVGIG, per germline (reference sequence). This CDR3 has 15 amino acids. CDR3 DNA: TGTGCCTGGAGTGGAGGTAGGGGAACAGATCAGCCCCAGCATTTT. Protein: CAWSGGRGTDQPQHF.

The gene calls are TRBV7-6 and TRBJ2-7; TRBD1 aligns across 8 bases. The CDR3 spans 16 residues. J was trimmed by 9 bases and V by 7 bases; bases with no gene match: 20. Per germline, CDR1 SGHVS and CDR2 FNYEAQ. The CDR3 loop is CASNPGPGQGPRRQYF. CDR3 bases: TGTGCCAGCAACCCGGGCCCTGGACAGGGCCCCCGGCGGCAGTACTTC.

The J gene is TRBJ2-3, the V gene TRBV19; possibly TRBD1 for D (6 bases). V dropped 4 bases and J dropped 2 bases, with 10 bases sitting between them. Germline V CDR1 and CDR2: LNHDA, SQIVND (reference sequence). This CDR3 contains 14 residues. This CDR3 reads CASSTTGTTDTQYF. DNA of the CDR3: TGTGCCAGTAGTACAACAGGGACCACAGATACGCAGTATTTT.